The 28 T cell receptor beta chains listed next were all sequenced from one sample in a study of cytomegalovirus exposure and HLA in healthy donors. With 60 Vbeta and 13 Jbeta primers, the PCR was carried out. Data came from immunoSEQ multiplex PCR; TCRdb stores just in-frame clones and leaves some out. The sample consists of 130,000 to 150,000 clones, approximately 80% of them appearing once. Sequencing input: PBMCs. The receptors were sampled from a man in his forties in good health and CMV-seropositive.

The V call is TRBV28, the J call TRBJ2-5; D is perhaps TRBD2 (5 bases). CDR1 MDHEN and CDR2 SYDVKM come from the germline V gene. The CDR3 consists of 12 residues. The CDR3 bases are TGTGCTGCGGGTGGAATACTAGTTGAGCAGTACTTC. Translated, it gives CAAGGILVEQYF.

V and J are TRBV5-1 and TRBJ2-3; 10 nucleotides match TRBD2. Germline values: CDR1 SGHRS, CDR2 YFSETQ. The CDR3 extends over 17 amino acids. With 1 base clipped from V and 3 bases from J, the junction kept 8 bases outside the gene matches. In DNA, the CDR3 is TGCGCCAGCAGCTTGCCCAGACTAGCGGGCAGAACAGATACGCAGTATTTT. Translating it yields CASSLPRLAGRTDTQYF.

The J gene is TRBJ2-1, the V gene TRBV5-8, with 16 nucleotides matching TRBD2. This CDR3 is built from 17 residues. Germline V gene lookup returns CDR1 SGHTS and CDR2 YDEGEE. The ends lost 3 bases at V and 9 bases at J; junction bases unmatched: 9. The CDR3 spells CASSSPPGLAGGREQFF. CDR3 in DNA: TGTGCCAGCAGCTCCCCTCCGGGACTAGCGGGGGGGCGTGAGCAGTTCTTC.

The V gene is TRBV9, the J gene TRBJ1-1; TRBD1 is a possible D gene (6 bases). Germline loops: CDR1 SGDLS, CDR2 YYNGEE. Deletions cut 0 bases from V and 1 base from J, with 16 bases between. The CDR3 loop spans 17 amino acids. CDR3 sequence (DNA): TGTGCCAGCAGCGTAGAGGGATCAGGGGCCGCGAACACTGAAGCTTTCTTT. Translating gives CASSVEGSGAANTEAFF.

The CDR3: CASSPWGTGPNYGYTF. CDR3 coding DNA: TGTGCCAGCAGCCCCTGGGGGACAGGGCCTAACTATGGCTACACCTTC. This chain uses TRBV5-5 with TRBJ1-2; 9 positions match TRBD1. This CDR3 region has 16 residues. Germline V gene lookup returns CDR1 SGHKS and CDR2 YYEKEE (reference sequence). Losses at the gene ends were 4 bases for V and 0 bases for J; bases not matched to a gene: 7.

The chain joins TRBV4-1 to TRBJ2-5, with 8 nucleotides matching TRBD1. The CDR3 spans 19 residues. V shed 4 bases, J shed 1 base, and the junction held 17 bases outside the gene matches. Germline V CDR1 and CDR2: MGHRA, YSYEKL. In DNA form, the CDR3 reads TGCGCCAGCAGCCCGACCCCTGGACAGGGAATATCGGGCCAAGAGACCCAGTACTTC. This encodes CASSPTPGQGISGQETQYF.

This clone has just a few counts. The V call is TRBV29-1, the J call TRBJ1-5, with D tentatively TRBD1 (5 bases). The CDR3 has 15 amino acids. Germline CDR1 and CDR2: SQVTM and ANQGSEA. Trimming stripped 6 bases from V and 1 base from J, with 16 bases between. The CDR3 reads CSVEDIGLSNQPQHF. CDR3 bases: TGCAGCGTCGAGGACATTGGCCTGAGCAATCAGCCCCAGCATTTT. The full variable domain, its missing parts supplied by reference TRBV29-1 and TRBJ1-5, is SAVISQKPSRDICQRGTSLTIQCQVDSQVTMMFWYRQQPGQSLTLIATANQGSEATYESGFVIDKFPISRPNLTFSTLTVSNMSPEDSSIYLCSVEDIGLSNQPQHFGDGTRLSIL.

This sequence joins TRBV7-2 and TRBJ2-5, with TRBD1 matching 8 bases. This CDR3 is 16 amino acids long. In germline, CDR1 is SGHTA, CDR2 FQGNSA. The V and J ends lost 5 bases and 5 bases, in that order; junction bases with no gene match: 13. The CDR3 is CASSPEGRGPVETQYF. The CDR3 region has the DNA TGTGCCAGCAGCCCCGAGGGCAGGGGGCCTGTGGAGACCCAGTACTTC.

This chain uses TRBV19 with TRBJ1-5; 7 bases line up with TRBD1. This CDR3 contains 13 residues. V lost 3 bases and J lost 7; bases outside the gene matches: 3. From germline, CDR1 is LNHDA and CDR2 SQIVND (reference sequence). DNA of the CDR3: TGTGCCAGTAGTATTAAGGGGGCACAGCCCCAGCATTTT. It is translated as CASSIKGAQPQHF.

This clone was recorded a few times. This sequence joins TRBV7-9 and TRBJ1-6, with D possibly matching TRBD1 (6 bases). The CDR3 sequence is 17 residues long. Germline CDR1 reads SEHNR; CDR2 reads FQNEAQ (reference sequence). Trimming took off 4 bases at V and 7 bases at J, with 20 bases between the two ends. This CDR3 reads CASSSHWGGQGNSPLHF. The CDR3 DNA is TGTGCCAGCAGCTCCCATTGGGGGGGCCAGGGGAATTCACCCCTCCACTTT.

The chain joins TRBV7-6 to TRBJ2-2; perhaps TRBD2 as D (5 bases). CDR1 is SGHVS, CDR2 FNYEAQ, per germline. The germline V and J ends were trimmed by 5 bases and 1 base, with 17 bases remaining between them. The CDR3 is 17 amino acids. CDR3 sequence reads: CASSHPRSGGNTGELFF. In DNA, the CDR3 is TGTGCCAGCAGCCACCCGAGGAGCGGAGGGAACACCGGGGAGCTGTTTTTT.

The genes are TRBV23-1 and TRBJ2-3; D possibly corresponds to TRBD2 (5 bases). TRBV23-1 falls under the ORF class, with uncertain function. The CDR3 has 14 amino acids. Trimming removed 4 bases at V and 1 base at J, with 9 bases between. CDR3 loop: CASSLGSGTDTQYF. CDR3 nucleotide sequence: TGCGCCAGCAGTCTGGGGAGTGGCACAGATACGCAGTATTTT.

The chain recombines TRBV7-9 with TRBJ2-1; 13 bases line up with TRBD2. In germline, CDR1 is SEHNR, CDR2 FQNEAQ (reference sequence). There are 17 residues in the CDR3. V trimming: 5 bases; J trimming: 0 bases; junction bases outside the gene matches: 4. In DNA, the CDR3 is TGTGCCAGCAGCCGGACTAGCGGGGGCCGCTCCTACAATGAGCAGTTCTTC. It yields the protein CASSRTSGGRSYNEQFF.

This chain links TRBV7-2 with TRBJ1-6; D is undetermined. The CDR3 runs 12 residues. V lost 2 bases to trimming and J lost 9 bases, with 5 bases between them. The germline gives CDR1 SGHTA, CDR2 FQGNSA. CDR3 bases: TGTGCCAGCAGCTTACTCGTTTCACCCCTCCACTTT. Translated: CASSLLVSPLHF.

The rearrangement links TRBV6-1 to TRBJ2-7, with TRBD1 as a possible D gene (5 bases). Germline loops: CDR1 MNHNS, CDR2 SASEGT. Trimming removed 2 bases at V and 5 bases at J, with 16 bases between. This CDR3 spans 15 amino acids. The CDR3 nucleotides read TGTGCCAGCAGTGAATGGACATCGGGTAACAACGAGCAGTACTTC. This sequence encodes CASSEWTSGNNEQYF.

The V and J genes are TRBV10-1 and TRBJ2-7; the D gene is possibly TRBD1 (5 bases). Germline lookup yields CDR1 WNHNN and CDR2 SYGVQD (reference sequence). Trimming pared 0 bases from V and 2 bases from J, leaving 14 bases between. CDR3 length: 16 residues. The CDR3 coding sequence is TGCGCCAGCAGTGAGTCGGTATCGACAGCCACCTACGAGCAGTACTTC. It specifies CASSESVSTATYEQYF.

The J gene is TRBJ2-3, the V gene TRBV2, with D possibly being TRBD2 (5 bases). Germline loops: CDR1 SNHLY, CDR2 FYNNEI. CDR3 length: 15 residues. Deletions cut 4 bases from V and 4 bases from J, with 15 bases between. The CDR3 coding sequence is TGTGCCAGCAGTGGGGCGTTCTCCGGGGCAGATACGCAGTATTTT. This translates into CASSGAFSGADTQYF.

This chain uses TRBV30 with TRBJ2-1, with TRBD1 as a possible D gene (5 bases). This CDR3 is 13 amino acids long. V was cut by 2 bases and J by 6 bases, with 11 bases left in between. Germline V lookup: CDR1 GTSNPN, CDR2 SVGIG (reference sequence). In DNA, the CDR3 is TGTGCCTGGAGTACCTATCAGGGCAATGAGCAGTTCTTC. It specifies CAWSTYQGNEQFF.

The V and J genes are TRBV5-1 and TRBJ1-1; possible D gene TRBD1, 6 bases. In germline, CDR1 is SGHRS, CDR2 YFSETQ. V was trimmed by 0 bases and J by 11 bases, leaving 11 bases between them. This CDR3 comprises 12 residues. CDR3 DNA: TGCGCCAGCAGCTTGGGGACAGAGGAGGCTTTCTTT. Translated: CASSLGTEEAFF.

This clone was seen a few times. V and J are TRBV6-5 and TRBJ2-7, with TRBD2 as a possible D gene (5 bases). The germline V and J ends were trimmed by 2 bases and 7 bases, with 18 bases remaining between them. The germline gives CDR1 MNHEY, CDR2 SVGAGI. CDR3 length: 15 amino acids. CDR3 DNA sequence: TGTGCCAGCAGTTACACACCCGGGGTTCTCAAGGAGCAGTACTTC. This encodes CASSYTPGVLKEQYF.

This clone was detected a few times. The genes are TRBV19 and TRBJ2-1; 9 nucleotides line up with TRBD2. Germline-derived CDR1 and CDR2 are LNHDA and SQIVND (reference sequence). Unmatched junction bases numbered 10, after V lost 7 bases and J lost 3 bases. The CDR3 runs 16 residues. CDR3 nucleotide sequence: TGTGCCAGTATTCCCTCGGTAGCGGGAGTCTACAATGAGCAGTTCTTC. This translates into CASIPSVAGVYNEQFF.

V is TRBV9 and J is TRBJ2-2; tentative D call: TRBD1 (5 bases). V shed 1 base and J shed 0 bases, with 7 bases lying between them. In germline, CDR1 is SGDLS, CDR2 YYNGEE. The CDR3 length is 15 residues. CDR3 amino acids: CASSVTGSNTGELFF. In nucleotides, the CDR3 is TGTGCCAGCAGCGTAACAGGCTCGAACACCGGGGAGCTGTTTTTT.

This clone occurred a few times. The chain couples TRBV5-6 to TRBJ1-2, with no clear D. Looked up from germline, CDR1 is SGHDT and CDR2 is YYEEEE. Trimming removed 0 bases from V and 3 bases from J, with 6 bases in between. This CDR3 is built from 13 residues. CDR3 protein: CASSLVGDYGYTF. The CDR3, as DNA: TGTGCCAGCAGCTTGGTTGGAGACTATGGCTACACCTTC.

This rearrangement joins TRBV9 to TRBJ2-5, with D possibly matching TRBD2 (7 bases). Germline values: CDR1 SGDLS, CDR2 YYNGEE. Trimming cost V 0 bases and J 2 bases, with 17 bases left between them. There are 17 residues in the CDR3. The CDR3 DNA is TGTGCCAGCAGCGTAGAGGGGGGGGAATTCGGGCAAGAGACCCAGTACTTC. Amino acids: CASSVEGGEFGQETQYF.

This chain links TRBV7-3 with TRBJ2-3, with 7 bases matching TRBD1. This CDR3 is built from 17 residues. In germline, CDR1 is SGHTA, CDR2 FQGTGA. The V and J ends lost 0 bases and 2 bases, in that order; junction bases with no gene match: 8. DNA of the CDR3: TGTGCCAGCAGCTTAACGGGGGCAGGGGGTCTCACAGATACGCAGTATTTT. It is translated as CASSLTGAGGLTDTQYF. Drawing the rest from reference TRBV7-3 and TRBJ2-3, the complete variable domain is GAGVSQTPSNKVTEKGKYVELRCDPISGHTALYWYRQSLGQGPEFLIYFQGTGAADDSGLPNDRFFAVRPEGSVSTLKIQRTERGDSAVYLCASSLTGAGGLTDTQYFGPGTRLTVL.

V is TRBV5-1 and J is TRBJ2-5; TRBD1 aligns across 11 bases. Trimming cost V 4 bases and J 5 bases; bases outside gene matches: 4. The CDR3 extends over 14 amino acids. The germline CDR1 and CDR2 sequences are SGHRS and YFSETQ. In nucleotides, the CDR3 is TGCGCCAGCAGCCACCGGGACAGGGGGGAGACCCAGTACTTC. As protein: CASSHRDRGETQYF.

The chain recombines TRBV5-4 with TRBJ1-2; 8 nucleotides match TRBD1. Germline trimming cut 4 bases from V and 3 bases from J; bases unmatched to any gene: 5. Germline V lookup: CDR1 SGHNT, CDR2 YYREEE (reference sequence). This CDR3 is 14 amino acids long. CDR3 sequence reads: CASSPTQGDYGYTF. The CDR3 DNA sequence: TGTGCCAGCAGCCCGACACAGGGGGACTATGGCTACACCTTC.

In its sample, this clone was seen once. This CDR3 reads CASSLVASLAGGHFEETQYF. The CDR3 coding sequence is TGCGCCAGCAGCTTGGTGGCCTCACTAGCGGGGGGGCATTTTGAGGAGACCCAGTACTTC. J is TRBJ2-5 and V is TRBV5-1, with TRBD2 identical over 13 bases. V was pared by 0 bases and J by 5 bases, with 16 bases of the junction left unmatched. Germline CDR1 and CDR2: SGHRS and YFSETQ. The CDR3 has 20 residues.